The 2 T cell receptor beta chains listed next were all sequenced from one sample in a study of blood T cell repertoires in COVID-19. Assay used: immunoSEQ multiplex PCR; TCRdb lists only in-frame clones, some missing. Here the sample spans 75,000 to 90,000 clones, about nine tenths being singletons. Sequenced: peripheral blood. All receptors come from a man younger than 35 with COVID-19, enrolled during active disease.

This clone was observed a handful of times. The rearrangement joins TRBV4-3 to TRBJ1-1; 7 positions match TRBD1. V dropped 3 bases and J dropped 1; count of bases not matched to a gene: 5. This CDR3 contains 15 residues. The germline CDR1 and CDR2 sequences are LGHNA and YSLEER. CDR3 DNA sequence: TGCGCCAGCAGCCACCTGACAGGGACGAACACTGAAGCTTTCTTT. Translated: CASSHLTGTNTEAFF.

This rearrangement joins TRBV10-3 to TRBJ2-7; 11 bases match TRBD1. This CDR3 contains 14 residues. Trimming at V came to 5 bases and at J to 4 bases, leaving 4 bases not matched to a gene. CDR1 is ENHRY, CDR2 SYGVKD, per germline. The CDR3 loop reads CAISPGTGGYEQYF. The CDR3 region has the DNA TGTGCCATCAGTCCCGGGACAGGGGGTTACGAGCAGTACTTC.